This record concerns one TCR beta chain sequence. The target of this receptor is not known. Qualities for individual bases were not recorded, and no much larger clone is one base off. The time point label, read with the paper, signifies: recipient (host-origin) PBMCs collected before allo-HCT. The data belong to a study of tissue T cells after allogeneic stem cell transplantation (dated by TCRdb to 2021 to 2024). At the level of the whole study: Over five adult allo-HCT recipients with steroid-refractory GVHD were prospectively enrolled in a research-autopsy study over an approximately 3-year period. Every GVHD patient received a graft from a donor; four grafts were unmodified and three were CD34-selected to deplete T cells. All GVHD patients had gastrointestinal GVHD and received several lines of GVHD-directed therapy; five or six also had skin involvement. For viably preserved blood and marrow, CD3+ T cells were flow-sorted when cell numbers allowed; smaller samples underwent direct DNA extraction. Using research autopsies of patients with and without GVHD, plus mouse models of GVHD, the study profiled TCR beta repertoires across many tissues. The human part of the study was a prospective observational study with no blinding and no randomization. General findings and caveats noted by the study authors: Within patients, how anatomically similar tissues were was a major factor shaping TCR repertoire composition, regardless of disease or transplant status. Only a few T cell clones appeared in more than one patient, yet motif-based clustering showed tissue-specific repertoire signatures that were shared between patients. In both patients and mice, only a limited portion of the TCR repertoire detected in tissues was captured by blood and spleen T cells. The study did not establish which tissue TCRs were alloreactive or antigen-specific, and some clones may have been host cells that persisted. The patient cohort was small and varied clinically, and sampling depth was recognized as a limitation.

Libraries were made using the immunoSEQ multiplex PCR assay. Adaptive Biotechnologies performed the TCRbeta CDR3 sequencing at survey depth and reported CDR3 sequences, V/J genes, productive frequency and template counts. TCR beta CDR3 regions were amplified from genomic DNA instead of RNA. From the authors' description of their analysis: Pairwise repertoire overlap between tissues was quantified with Jensen-Shannon divergence, where 1 means complete divergence and 0 identical. Based on pairwise JSD values, tissues were grouped by single-linkage agglomerative hierarchical clustering, and the results were shown as dendrograms. All patient samples were analyzed with GLIPH2 using simulation_depth 1000, kmer_min_depth 3 and cdr3_length_cutoff 8, and only groups containing more than two unique CDR3s were kept. In a standardized tissue-overlap score, Jaccard GLIPH-group overlap across patients was extrapolated to a standard repertoire size of 1000 clones. To look at how diversity was associated with clinical or experimental variables, linear mixed-effect models were used, with tissue treated as a fixed effect and individual treated as a random effect. This immuneACCESS table, as held by TCRdb, lists in-frame sequences with V and J called but not all clones. Of the missing ones, under half trace to an unresolved V gene in checked studies; the others have no known cause. That table gives V, J and clone size, and the DNA gave D and trimming. The sample has about 26,000 clones on record, roughly nine tenths of them singletons. The ten most abundant clones make up more than 1.5% of the sample.

Sequenced here: blood, sampled before transplantation. The receptor was derived from a male donor aged 60 or over who later had graft-versus-host disease after an allogeneic stem cell transplant.

The nucleotide sequence is TGTGCCAGTAGTATAGGGGGGTATCAGCCCCAGCATTTT. Its translation is CASSIGGYQPQHF. This receptor chain uses TRBV19 and TRBJ1-5, with a weak D call of TRBD1 (5 bases match). The CDR3 holds 13 amino acids from the cysteine to the phenylalanine. The retained sequence is limited to the CDR3, 39 bases, with the frame set at the first base. V is reduced by 1 base and J by 5 bases, leaving a spacing of 6 bases between them. For CDR1 and CDR2, the germline V gene (reference sequence) lists LNHDA and SQIVND.